Sequencing of this TCR beta chain was carried out in a study of T-cell reconstitution after alpha-beta-depleted transplantation in children. This clonotype was detected many times. Unique molecular identifiers tagged the TCRbeta library. Each CDR3 protein gets one entry after TCRdb re-called the PCR reads with MiXCR. Here the sample spans 150,000 to 200,000 distinct CDR3 sequences, approximately 14% being singletons. CDR3 size: 15 residues. J was trimmed by 5 bases and V by 4 bases; bases with no gene match: 5. Germline loops: CDR1 SGHVS, CDR2 FQNEAQ. The V call is TRBV7-8, the J call TRBJ1-4; TRBD1 aligns across 9 bases. This clonotype was sampled from a human donor who donated a stem cell graft to a child with acute lymphoblastic leukemia. This material consisted of PBMCs from the stem cell graft donor, taken from the stem cell graft. The CDR3: CASSWGGTGNEKLFF. The CDR3 DNA follows: TGTGCCAGCAGCTGGGGTGGGACAGGGAATGAAAAACTGTTTTTT.